This passage covers 11 T cell receptor beta chains from one sample sequenced in a study of identical twins. One entry per CDR3 protein, called by TCRdb with MiXCR from the 5' RACE reads. The table has 450,000 or so distinct CDR3 sequences, approximately 18% seen once. What was sequenced was naive T cells sorted from blood. Source of these receptors: a man aged 45-65 years in good health.

The J gene is TRBJ2-5, the V gene TRBV7-2; the D gene is possibly TRBD2 (5 bases). Per the germline V gene, CDR1 is SGHTA and CDR2 is FQGNSA. V lost 1 base and J 11 bases, leaving 14 bases between the germline ends. The CDR3 runs to 13 residues. CDR3 residues: CASSLGGNPRQYF. The CDR3 DNA reads TGTGCCAGCAGCTTAGGAGGGAACCCCAGGCAGTACTTC.

This clonotype was seen a few times. The rearrangement uses TRBV12-3 or TRBV12-4 and TRBJ1-1, with D tentatively TRBD1 (6 bases). The CDR3 loop spans 14 amino acids. The V end was cut by 3 bases, the J end by 0 bases, with 8 bases between. In DNA form, the CDR3 reads TGTGCCAGCAGTTTGGGACACGTGAACACTGAAGCTTTCTTT. Its translation is CASSLGHVNTEAFF.

A few counts support this clonotype. V gene TRBV12-5 combines with J gene TRBJ2-1, with D possibly being TRBD2 (5 bases). V lost 11 bases and J 8 bases, leaving 19 bases between the germline ends. CDR3 size: 13 residues. Germline CDR1 and CDR2: LGHNT and FRNRAP. The CDR3 coding sequence is TGTGCTCCCATGGGTGTCGCGCGGGATGAGCAGTTCTTC. As protein: CAPMGVARDEQFF. The complete variable domain, with remaining parts taken from reference TRBV12-5 and TRBJ2-1, reads DARVTQTPRHKVTEMGQEVTMRCQPILGHNTVFWYRQTMMQGLELLAYFRNRAPLDDSGMPKDRFSAEMPDATLATLKIQPSEPRDSAVYFCAPMGVARDEQFFGPGTRLTVL.

This clonotype was found many times. V and J are TRBV4-3 and TRBJ2-1, with 7 bases that match TRBD1. With 0 bases clipped from V and 2 bases from J, the junction kept 1 base outside the gene matches. The germline V gene encodes CDR1 LGHNA and CDR2 YSLEER. The CDR3 has 15 residues. Here the CDR3 DNA reads TGCGCCAGCAGCCAAGAGGGGACAGCCTACAATGAGCAGTTCTTC. The encoded protein is CASSQEGTAYNEQFF.

The table lists this clonotype with many counts. The chain has TRBV14 and TRBJ2-3; 8 positions agree with TRBD2. Germline values: CDR1 SGHDN, CDR2 FVKESK. Trimming took 7 bases from V and 1 from J; bases not matched to a gene: 7. This CDR3 comprises 15 residues. CDR3 in DNA: TGTGCCAGCAACCCAAGCGGGAGCGGCACAGATACGCAGTATTTT. Translated, it gives CASNPSGSGTDTQYF.

The V and J genes are TRBV20-1 and TRBJ2-5, with 8 positions matching TRBD2. The length of the CDR3 is 14 residues. Trimming took 6 bases from V and 6 from J; bases not matched to a gene: 12. Germline V gene lookup returns CDR1 DFQATT and CDR2 SNEGSKA (reference sequence). The CDR3 sequence: CSANPGGVLKTQYF. The DNA for the CDR3 is TGCAGTGCCAACCCGGGGGGGGTTTTGAAGACCCAGTACTTC.

The V gene is TRBV20-1, the J gene TRBJ2-6; no firm D call. The CDR3 extends over 13 amino acids. V lost 6 bases and J lost 7, with 13 bases in between. Looked up from germline, CDR1 is DFQATT and CDR2 is SNEGSKA (reference sequence). The CDR3 loop reads CSARPASANVLTF. The CDR3 nucleotides are TGCAGTGCCAGGCCAGCGTCTGCCAACGTCCTGACTTTC.

The chain uses TRBV10-3 and TRBJ2-5; tentative D call: TRBD2 (6 bases). The germline V gene encodes CDR1 ENHRY and CDR2 SYGVKD. CDR3 length: 12 residues. Between the trimmed V and J ends, which lost 8 bases and 9 bases, there was a span of 16 bases. The CDR3 region has the DNA TGTGCCATCTCTGACGGCCCGGGGGCCCAGTACTTC. The encoded protein is CAISDGPGAQYF.

This clonotype has more than one count but fewer than ten. This chain connects TRBV24-1 to TRBJ2-3; D not resolved. The CDR3 totals 12 residues. Deletions cut 4 bases from V and 6 bases from J, with 7 bases between. CDR1 is KGHDR, CDR2 SFDVKD, per germline. The CDR3, as DNA: TGTGCCACCAGTGAAACGGGCGATACGCAGTATTTT. Translating gives CATSETGDTQYF.

This clonotype appeared a few times. The rearrangement joins TRBV12-3 or TRBV12-4 to TRBJ1-5; 7 bases agree with TRBD1. This CDR3 has 15 residues. V gave up 3 bases and J gave up 5 bases; unmatched junction bases: 7. CDR3 in amino acids: CASSFDRAPDQPQHF. Written as DNA, the CDR3 is TGTGCCAGCAGTTTCGACAGGGCCCCCGATCAGCCCCAGCATTTT.

This chain uses TRBV20-1 with TRBJ2-3; 7 bases match TRBD1. V shed 1 base and J 4 bases; nucleotides not matched to a gene: 5. The CDR3 has 14 residues. Germline CDR1 DFQATT, CDR2 SNEGSKA (reference sequence). The CDR3 coding sequence is TGCAGTGCTAGAGCCGGGACAGTTGCAGATACGCAGTATTTT. This encodes CSARAGTVADTQYF.